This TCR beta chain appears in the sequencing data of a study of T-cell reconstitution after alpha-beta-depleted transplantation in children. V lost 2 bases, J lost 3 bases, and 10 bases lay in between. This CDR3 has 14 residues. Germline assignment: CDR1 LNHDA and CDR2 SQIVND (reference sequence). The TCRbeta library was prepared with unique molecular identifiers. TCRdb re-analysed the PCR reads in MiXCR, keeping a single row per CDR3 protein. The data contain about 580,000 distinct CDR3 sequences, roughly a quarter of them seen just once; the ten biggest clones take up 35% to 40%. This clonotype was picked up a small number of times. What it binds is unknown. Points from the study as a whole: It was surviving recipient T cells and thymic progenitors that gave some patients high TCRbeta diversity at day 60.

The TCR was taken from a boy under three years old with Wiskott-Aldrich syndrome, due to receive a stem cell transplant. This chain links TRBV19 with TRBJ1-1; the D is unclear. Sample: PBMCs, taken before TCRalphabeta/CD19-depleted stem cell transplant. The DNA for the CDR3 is TGTGCCAGTAGTATATCCGGGCCCGACACTGAAGCTTTCTTT. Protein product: CASSISGPDTEAFF.